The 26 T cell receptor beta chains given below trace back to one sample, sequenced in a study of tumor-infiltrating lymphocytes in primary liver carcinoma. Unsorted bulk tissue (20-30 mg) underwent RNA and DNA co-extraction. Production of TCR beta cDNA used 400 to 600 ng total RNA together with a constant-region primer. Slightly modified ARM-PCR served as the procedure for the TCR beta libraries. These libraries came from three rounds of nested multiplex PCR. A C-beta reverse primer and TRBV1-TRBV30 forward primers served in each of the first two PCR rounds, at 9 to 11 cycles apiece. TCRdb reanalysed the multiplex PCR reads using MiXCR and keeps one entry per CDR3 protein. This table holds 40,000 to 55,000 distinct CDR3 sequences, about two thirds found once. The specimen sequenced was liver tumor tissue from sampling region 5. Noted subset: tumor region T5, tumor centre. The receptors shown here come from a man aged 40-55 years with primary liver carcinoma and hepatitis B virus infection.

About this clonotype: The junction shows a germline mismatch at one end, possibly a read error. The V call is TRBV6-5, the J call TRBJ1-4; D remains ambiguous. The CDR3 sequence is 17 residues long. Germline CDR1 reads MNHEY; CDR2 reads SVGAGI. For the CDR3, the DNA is TGTGCCAGCAGTTACTATTGGGATTCGGCACTTATTGAAAACCTGTTTTTT. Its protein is CASSYYWDSALIENLFF.

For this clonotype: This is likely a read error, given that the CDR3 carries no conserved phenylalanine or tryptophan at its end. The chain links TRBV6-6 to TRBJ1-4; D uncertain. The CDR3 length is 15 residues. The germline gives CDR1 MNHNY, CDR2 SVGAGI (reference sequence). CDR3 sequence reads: CVSSPVGGPNEKLFS. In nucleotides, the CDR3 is TGTGTCAGCAGTCCCGTGGGAGGACCTAATGAAAAACTGTTTTCT.

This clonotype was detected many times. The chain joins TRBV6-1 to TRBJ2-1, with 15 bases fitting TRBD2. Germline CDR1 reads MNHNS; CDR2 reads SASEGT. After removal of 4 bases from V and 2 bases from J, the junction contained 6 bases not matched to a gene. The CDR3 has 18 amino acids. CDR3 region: CASSAAWTSGRAYNEQFF. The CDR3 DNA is TGTGCCAGCAGTGCTGCCTGGACTAGCGGGAGGGCCTACAATGAGCAGTTCTTC.

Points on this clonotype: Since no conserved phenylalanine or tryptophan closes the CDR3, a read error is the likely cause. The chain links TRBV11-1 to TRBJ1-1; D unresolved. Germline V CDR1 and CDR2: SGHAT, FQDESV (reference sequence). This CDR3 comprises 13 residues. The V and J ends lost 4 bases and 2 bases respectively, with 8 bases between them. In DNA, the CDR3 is TGTGCCAGCAGCTCGGCCTTAAACACTGAAGCTTTCTCT. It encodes CASSSALNTEAFS.

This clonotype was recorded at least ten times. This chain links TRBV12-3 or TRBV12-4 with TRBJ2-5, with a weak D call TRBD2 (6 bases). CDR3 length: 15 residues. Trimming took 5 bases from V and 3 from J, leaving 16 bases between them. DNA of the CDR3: TGTGCCAGCAGTCCCCACGGGGGTCCGAAAGAGACCCAGTACTTC. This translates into CASSPHGGPKETQYF.

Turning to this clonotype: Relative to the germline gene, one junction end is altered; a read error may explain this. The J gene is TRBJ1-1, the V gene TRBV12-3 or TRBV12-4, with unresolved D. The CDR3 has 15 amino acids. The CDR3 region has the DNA TGTGCCAGCAGTTTAGCTCTGGCGGCGAACATTGAAGCTTGCTTT. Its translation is CASSLALAANIEACF.

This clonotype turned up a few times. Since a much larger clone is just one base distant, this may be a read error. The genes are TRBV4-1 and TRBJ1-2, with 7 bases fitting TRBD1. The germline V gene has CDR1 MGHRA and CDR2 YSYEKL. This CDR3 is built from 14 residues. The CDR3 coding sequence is TGCGCCAGCAGCACCACAGGGGAGGGCTATAGCTACACCTTC. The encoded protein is CASSTTGEGYSYTF.

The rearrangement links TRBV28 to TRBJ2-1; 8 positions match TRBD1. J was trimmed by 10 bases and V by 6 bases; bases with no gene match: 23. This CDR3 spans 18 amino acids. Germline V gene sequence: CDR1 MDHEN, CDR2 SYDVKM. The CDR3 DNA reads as TGTGCCAGCAGGCTAGCCTCCGGGACAGGAACTGCGATAAAAGAGCAGTTCTTC. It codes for CASRLASGTGTAIKEQFF.

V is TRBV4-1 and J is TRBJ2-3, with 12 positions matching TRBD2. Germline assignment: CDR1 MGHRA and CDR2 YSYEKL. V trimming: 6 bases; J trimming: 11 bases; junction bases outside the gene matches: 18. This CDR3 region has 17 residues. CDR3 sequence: CASRSRITSGRPAGQYF. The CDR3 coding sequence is TGCGCCAGCAGGTCTAGGATCACTAGCGGGAGGCCCGCGGGGCAGTATTTT.

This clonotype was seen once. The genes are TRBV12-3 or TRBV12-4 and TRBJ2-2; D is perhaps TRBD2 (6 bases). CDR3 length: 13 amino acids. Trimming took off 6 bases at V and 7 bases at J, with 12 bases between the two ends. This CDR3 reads CASRSGRGGELFF. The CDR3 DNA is TGTGCCAGCAGATCAGGGCGGGGCGGGGAGCTGTTTTTT.

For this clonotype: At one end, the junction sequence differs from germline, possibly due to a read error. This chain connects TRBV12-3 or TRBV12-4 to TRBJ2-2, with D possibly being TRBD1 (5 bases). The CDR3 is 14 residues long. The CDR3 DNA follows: TGTGTCAGCAGATACCTAGGGGATACAGGGGAGCTGTTTTTT. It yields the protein CVSRYLGDTGELFF.

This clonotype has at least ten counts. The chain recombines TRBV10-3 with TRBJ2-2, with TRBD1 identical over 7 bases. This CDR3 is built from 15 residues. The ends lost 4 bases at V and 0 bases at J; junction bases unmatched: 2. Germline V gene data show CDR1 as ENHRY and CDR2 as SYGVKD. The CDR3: CAISVGTANTGELFF. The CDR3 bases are TGTGCCATCAGTGTGGGGACAGCGAACACCGGGGAGCTGTTTTTT.

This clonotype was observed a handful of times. The CDR3 spells CATSGYLVGGPYEADTQYF. Written as DNA, the CDR3 is TGTGCCACCAGCGGGTACCTAGTGGGAGGGCCTTATGAGGCAGATACGCAGTATTTT. V usage is TRBV15 and J usage is TRBJ2-3, with 7 positions matching TRBD2. The CDR3 spans 19 residues. After removal of 5 bases from V and 4 bases from J, the junction contained 21 bases not matched to a gene. The germline CDR1 and CDR2 sequences are LNHNV and YYDKDF (reference sequence).

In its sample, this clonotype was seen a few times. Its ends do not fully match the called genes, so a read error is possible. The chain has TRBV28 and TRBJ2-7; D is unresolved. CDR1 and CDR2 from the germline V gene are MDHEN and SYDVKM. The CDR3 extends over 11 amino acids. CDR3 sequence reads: CASSHGYGQYF. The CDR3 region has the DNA TGTGCCAGCAGTCACGGCTACGGGCAGTACTTC.

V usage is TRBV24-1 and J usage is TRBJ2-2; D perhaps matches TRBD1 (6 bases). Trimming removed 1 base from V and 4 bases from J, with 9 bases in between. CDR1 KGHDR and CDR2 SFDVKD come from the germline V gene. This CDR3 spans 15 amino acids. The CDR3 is CATSDLSRGTGELFF. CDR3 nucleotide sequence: TGTGCCACCAGTGATTTATCCAGGGGCACCGGGGAGCTGTTTTTT.

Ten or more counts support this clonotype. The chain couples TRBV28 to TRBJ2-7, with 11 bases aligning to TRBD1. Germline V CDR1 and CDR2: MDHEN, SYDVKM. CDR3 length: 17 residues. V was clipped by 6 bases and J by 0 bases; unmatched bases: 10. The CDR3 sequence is CASSTTGTGGSSYEQYF. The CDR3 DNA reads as TGTGCCAGCAGCACTACCGGGACAGGGGGGAGCTCCTACGAGCAGTACTTC.

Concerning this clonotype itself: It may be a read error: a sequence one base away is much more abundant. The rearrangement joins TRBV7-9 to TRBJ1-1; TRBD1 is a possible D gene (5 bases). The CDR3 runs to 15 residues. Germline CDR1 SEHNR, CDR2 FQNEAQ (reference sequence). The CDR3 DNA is TGTGCCAGCAGCTTAAGTCGGGGGGGGAACATTGAAGCTTTCTTT. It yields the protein CASSLSRGGNIEAFF.

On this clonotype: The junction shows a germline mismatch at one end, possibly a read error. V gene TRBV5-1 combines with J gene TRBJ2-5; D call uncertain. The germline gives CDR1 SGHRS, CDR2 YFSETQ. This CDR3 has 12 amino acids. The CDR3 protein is CASSSIGETHYF. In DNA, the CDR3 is TGCGCCAGCAGCTCTATAGGAGAAACCCATTACTTC.

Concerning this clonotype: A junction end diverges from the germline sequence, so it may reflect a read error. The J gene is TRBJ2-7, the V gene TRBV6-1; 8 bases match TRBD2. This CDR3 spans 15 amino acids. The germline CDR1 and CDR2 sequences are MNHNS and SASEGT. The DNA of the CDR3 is TGTGTCAGCAGTGAAGAGTGGGGACTAGACTACGAGCAGTACTTC. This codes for CVSSEEWGLDYEQYF.

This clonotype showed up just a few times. The CDR3 loop is CSARDGGTVNEKLFF. The CDR3 bases are TGCAGTGCTAGAGATGGGGGGACAGTTAATGAAAAACTGTTTTTT. The chain combines TRBV20-1 with TRBJ1-4, with TRBD1 matching 7 bases. Germline V gives CDR1 DFQATT, CDR2 SNEGSKA (reference sequence). The CDR3 spans 15 residues. After removal of 0 bases from V and 4 bases from J, the junction contained 5 bases not matched to a gene.

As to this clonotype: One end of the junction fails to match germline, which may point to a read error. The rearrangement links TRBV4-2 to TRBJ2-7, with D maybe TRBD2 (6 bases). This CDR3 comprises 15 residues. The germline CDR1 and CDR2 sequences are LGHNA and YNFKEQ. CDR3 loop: CASSQGDGGVYEQYF. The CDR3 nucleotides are TGCGCCAGCAGCCAAGGTGACGGGGGTGTCTACGAGCAGTACTTC.

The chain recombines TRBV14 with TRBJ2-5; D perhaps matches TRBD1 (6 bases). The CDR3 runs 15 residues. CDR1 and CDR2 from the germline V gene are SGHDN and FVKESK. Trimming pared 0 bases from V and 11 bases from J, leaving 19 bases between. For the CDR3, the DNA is TGTGCCAGCAGCCAAGACGCGGGTCACAGGGAGAGTCAGTACTTC. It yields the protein CASSQDAGHRESQYF.

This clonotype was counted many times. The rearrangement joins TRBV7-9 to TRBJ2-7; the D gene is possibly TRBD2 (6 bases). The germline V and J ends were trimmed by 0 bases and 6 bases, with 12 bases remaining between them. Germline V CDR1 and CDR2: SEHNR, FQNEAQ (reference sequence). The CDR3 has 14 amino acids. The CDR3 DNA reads TGTGCCAGCAGCTTAGCTGGGGCCGGGAGCGAGCAGTACTTC. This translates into CASSLAGAGSEQYF.

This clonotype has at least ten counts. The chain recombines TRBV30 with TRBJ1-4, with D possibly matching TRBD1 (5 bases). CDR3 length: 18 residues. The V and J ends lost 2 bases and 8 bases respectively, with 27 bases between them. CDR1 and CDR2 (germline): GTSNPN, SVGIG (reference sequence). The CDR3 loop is CAWSTGTSGNQPGEKLFF. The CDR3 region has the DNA TGTGCCTGGAGTACCGGGACTAGCGGGAACCAACCGGGGGAAAAACTGTTTTTT. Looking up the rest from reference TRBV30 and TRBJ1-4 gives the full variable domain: SQTIHQWPATLVQPVGSPLSLECTVEGTSNPNLYWYRQAAGRGLQLLFYSVGIGQISSEVPQNLSASRPQDRQFILSSKKLLLSDSGFYLCAWSTGTSGNQPGEKLFFGSGTQLSVL.

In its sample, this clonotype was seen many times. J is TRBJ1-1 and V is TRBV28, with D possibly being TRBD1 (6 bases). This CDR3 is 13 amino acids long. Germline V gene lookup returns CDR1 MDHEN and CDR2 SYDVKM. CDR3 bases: TGTGCAGGGGGGTCAGGGCGGCGCACTGAAGCTTTCTTT. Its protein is CAGGSGRRTEAFF. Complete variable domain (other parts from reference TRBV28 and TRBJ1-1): DVKVTQSSRYLVKRTGEKVFLECVQDMDHENMFWYRQDPGLGLRLIYFSYDVKMKEKGDIPEGYSVSREKKERFSLILESASTNQTSMYLCAGGSGRRTEAFFGQGTRLTVV.

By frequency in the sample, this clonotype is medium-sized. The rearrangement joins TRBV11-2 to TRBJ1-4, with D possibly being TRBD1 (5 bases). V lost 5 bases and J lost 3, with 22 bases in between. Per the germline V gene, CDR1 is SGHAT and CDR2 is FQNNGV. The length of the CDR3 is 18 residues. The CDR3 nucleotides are TGTGCCAGCAGCGCCGACCCCCGGGACGGGCGATCTAATGAAAAACTGTTTTTT. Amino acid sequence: CASSADPRDGRSNEKLFF.